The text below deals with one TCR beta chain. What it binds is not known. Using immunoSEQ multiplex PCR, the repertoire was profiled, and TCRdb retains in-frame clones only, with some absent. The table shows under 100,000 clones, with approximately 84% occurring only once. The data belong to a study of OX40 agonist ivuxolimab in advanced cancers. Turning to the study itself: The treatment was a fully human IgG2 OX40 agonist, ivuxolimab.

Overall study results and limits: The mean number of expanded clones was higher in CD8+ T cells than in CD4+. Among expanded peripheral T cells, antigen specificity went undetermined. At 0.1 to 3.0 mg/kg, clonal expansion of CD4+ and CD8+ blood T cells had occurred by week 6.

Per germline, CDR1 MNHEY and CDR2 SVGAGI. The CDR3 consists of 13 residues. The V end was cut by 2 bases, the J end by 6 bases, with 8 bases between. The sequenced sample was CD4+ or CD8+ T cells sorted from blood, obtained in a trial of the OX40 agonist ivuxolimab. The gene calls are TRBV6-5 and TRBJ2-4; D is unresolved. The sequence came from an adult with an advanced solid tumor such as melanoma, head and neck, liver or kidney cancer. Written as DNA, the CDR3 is TGTGCCAGCAGTTACGGCCCCACAAACATTCAGTACTTC. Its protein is CASSYGPTNIQYF.